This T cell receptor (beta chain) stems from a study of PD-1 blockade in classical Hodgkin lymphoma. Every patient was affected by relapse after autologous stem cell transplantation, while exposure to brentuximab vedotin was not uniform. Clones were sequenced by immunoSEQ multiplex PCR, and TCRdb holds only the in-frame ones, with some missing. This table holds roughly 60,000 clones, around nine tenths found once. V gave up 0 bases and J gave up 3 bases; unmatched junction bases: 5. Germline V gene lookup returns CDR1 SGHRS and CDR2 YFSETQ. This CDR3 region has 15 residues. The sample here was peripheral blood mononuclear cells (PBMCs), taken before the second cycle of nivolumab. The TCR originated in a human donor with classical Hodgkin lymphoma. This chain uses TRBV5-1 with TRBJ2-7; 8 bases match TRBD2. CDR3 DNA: TGCGCCAGCAGCTTGGACGGTAGCGGGGTCTACGAGCAGTACTTC. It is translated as CASSLDGSGVYEQYF.